This T cell receptor beta chain was sequenced during a study of blood T cell repertoires in COVID-19. The overall study: Spain, Italy and the United States supplied samples that represented acute and convalescent COVID-19. Sample material is recorded as cDNA or gDNA derived from T cells, B-cell-depleted T cells, or PBMCs.

The V and J ends lost 0 bases and 6 bases respectively, with 13 bases between them. Per germline, CDR1 SGHDT and CDR2 YYEEEE. There are 15 residues in the CDR3. As handled by the study authors: Nucleated cell counts were estimated from reference gene primer amplification. TCRdb keeps only in-frame clones here, not all; method: immunoSEQ multiplex PCR. The V and J calls and clone size come from that table; D and trimming were worked out from the DNA. Of hundreds of thousands of clones detected, about nine tenths appear once; the ten largest clones hold roughly 0.25%. The chain is built from TRBV5-6 and TRBJ1-5, with no clear D. The sequencing sample was made of peripheral blood. The source is a woman aged 18-29 years with acute or convalescent COVID-19. The chain's CDR3 is CASSLAGYWAQPQHF. The CDR3 region has the DNA TGTGCCAGCAGCTTGGCGGGATATTGGGCTCAGCCCCAGCATTTT. Drawing the rest from reference TRBV5-6 and TRBJ1-5, the complete variable domain is DAGVTQSPTHLIKTRGQQVTLRCSPKSGHDTVSWYQQALGQGPQFIFQYYEEEERQRGNFPDRFSGHQFPNYSSELNVNALLLGDSALYLCASSLAGYWAQPQHFGDGTRLSIL.